These T cell receptor beta chains were read from a single sample in a study of cytomegalovirus exposure and HLA in healthy donors. Profiled with immunoSEQ multiplex PCR; TCRdb holds only in-frame clones, not every one. The sample holds 150,000 to 200,000 clones, about 86% seen once. The sample was PBMCs. The receptors come from a woman aged 25-40 years in good health and CMV-seronegative. Each CDR3 is given with its conserved first and last residue. The order of the fields is V gene, D gene, clone size, J gene, CDR3 protein, CDR3 DNA. The D gene is left open where the match is weak. Rows may omit the clone size; those that give it use once, few, many or a size class.

v_gene: TRBV18
d_gene: NA
abundance: NA
j_gene: TRBJ2-3
CDR3aa: CASSPPSPDTQYF
CDR3nt: TGTGCCAGCTCACCACCGAGCCCAGATACGCAGTATTTT

v_gene: TRBV7-2
d_gene: NA
abundance: NA
j_gene: TRBJ1-2
CDR3aa: CASSLGRLSGYTF
CDR3nt: TGTGCCAGCAGCTTGGGCCGGTTGAGCGGCTACACCTTC

v_gene: TRBV7-2
d_gene: NA
abundance: NA
j_gene: TRBJ2-4
CDR3aa: CASSPRTDNSQYF
CDR3nt: TGTGCCAGCAGCCCCCGGACAGATAACAGTCAGTACTTC

v_gene: TRBV28
d_gene: NA
abundance: NA
j_gene: TRBJ1-5
CDR3aa: CASSEQGSYQPQHF
CDR3nt: TGTGCCAGCAGTGAACAGGGTAGCTATCAGCCCCAGCATTTT

v_gene: TRBV27
d_gene: NA
abundance: NA
j_gene: TRBJ1-3
CDR3aa: CASSLLGSSGNTIYF
CDR3nt: TGTGCCAGCAGTTTGCTAGGGAGCTCTGGAAACACCATATATTTT

v_gene: TRBV5-1
d_gene: NA
abundance: few
j_gene: TRBJ2-4
CDR3aa: CASREVGFAKNIQYF
CDR3nt: TGCGCCAGCAGGGAGGTTGGTTTTGCCAAAAACATTCAGTACTTC

v_gene: TRBV9
d_gene: NA
abundance: NA
j_gene: TRBJ1-6
CDR3aa: CASSPEASSYNSPLHF
CDR3nt: TGTGCCAGCAGCCCCGAGGCGAGCTCCTATAATTCACCCCTCCACTTT

v_gene: TRBV18
d_gene: TRBD1
abundance: NA
j_gene: TRBJ1-1
CDR3aa: CASSPGQGWVAFF
CDR3nt: TGTGCCAGCTCACCCGGACAGGGATGGGTAGCTTTCTTT

v_gene: TRBV11-3
d_gene: TRBD2
abundance: NA
j_gene: TRBJ2-7
CDR3aa: CASSFLLAGGTYEQYF
CDR3nt: TGTGCCAGCAGCTTCTTACTAGCGGGGGGAACCTACGAGCAGTACTTC

v_gene: TRBV7-2
d_gene: NA
abundance: NA
j_gene: TRBJ1-5
CDR3aa: CASSLVQGQPQHF
CDR3nt: TGTGCCAGCAGCTTAGTCCAGGGGCAGCCCCAGCATTTT

v_gene: TRBV9
d_gene: TRBD2
abundance: NA
j_gene: TRBJ2-2
CDR3aa: CASSVGGTSGSTGELFF
CDR3nt: TGTGCCAGCAGCGTCGGGGGGACTAGCGGGAGCACCGGGGAGCTGTTTTTT

v_gene: TRBV4-3
d_gene: TRBD1
abundance: NA
j_gene: TRBJ2-3
CDR3aa: CASSQGPGQGSTDTQYF
CDR3nt: TGCGCCAGCAGCCAAGGACCCGGACAGGGCAGCACAGATACGCAGTATTTT

v_gene: TRBV10-1
d_gene: NA
abundance: NA
j_gene: TRBJ1-2
CDR3aa: CASSESEMPGYYGYTF
CDR3nt: TGCGCCAGCAGTGAGTCCGAAATGCCAGGATACTATGGCTACACCTTC

v_gene: TRBV10-1
d_gene: NA
abundance: NA
j_gene: TRBJ2-3
CDR3aa: CASSESVAEVDTQYF
CDR3nt: TGCGCCAGCAGTGAGTCGGTAGCGGAGGTGGATACGCAGTATTTT

v_gene: TRBV10-3
d_gene: TRBD2
abundance: NA
j_gene: TRBJ2-3
CDR3aa: CATASGFTSTDTQYF
CDR3nt: TGTGCCACCGCTAGCGGGTTCACTAGCACAGATACGCAGTATTTT

v_gene: TRBV6-5
d_gene: NA
abundance: NA
j_gene: TRBJ1-5
CDR3aa: CASSYDSRGQPQHF
CDR3nt: TGTGCCAGCAGTTACGACTCGAGGGGGCAGCCCCAGCATTTT

v_gene: TRBV5-1
d_gene: TRBD1
abundance: NA
j_gene: TRBJ2-5
CDR3aa: CASRIDRDRAQYF
CDR3nt: TGCGCCAGCAGGATTGACAGGGATAGGGCTCAGTACTTC

v_gene: TRBV5-1
d_gene: TRBD1
abundance: NA
j_gene: TRBJ2-4
CDR3aa: CASSFGQGGSQYF
CDR3nt: TGCGCCAGCAGCTTCGGACAGGGAGGCAGTCAGTACTTC

v_gene: TRBV2
d_gene: NA
abundance: NA
j_gene: TRBJ1-5
CDR3aa: CASSDRGSNQPQHF
CDR3nt: TGTGCCAGCAGTGACAGGGGAAGCAATCAGCCCCAGCATTTT

v_gene: TRBV4-1
d_gene: TRBD1
abundance: NA
j_gene: TRBJ1-4
CDR3aa: CASSQEGQGFQEKLFF
CDR3nt: TGCGCCAGCAGCCAAGAGGGACAGGGCTTTCAAGAAAAACTGTTTTTT

v_gene: TRBV19
d_gene: NA
abundance: NA
j_gene: TRBJ2-3
CDR3aa: CASSPIRTDTQYF
CDR3nt: TGTGCCAGTTCCCCCATCCGGACAGATACGCAGTATTTT

v_gene: TRBV7-9
d_gene: TRBD2
abundance: NA
j_gene: TRBJ2-7
CDR3aa: CASSPGTSYYEQYF
CDR3nt: TGTGCCAGCAGCCCAGGGACTAGCTATTACGAGCAGTACTTC

v_gene: TRBV7-2
d_gene: TRBD1
abundance: NA
j_gene: TRBJ1-5
CDR3aa: CASSLRQGYNQPQHF
CDR3nt: TGTGCCAGCAGCCTACGACAGGGTTACAATCAGCCCCAGCATTTT

v_gene: TRBV7-9
d_gene: NA
abundance: NA
j_gene: TRBJ2-7
CDR3aa: CASSPTQGGTYEQYF
CDR3nt: TGTGCCAGCAGCCCAACACAGGGAGGGACCTACGAGCAGTACTTC

v_gene: TRBV28
d_gene: NA
abundance: NA
j_gene: TRBJ2-1
CDR3aa: CASNPIGFTNNEQFF
CDR3nt: TGTGCCAGCAACCCTATCGGGTTTACCAACAATGAGCAGTTCTTC

v_gene: TRBV6-5
d_gene: TRBD1
abundance: NA
j_gene: TRBJ1-5
CDR3aa: CASSRTGGFQPQHF
CDR3nt: TGTGCCAGCAGCAGGACAGGGGGGTTTCAGCCCCAGCATTTT

v_gene: TRBV28
d_gene: TRBD1
abundance: NA
j_gene: TRBJ1-2
CDR3aa: CASSFRQGAFGYTF
CDR3nt: TGTGCCAGCAGTTTCCGACAGGGGGCGTTTGGCTACACCTTC

v_gene: TRBV27
d_gene: TRBD2
abundance: NA
j_gene: TRBJ2-1
CDR3aa: CASSLTQLAGVSDEQFF
CDR3nt: TGTGCCAGCAGTTTAACTCAACTAGCGGGAGTTTCGGATGAGCAGTTCTTC

v_gene: TRBV29-1
d_gene: NA
abundance: NA
j_gene: TRBJ1-6
CDR3aa: CSVRGQDNSPLHF
CDR3nt: TGCAGCGTTCGTGGGCAGGATAATTCACCCCTCCACTTT

v_gene: TRBV6-6
d_gene: TRBD1
abundance: NA
j_gene: TRBJ1-2
CDR3aa: CASWTGYGYTF
CDR3nt: TGTGCCAGCTGGACAGGTTATGGCTACACCTTC

v_gene: TRBV30
d_gene: NA
abundance: NA
j_gene: TRBJ1-1
CDR3aa: CAWKRGGGTEAFF
CDR3nt: TGTGCCTGGAAAAGAGGCGGGGGCACTGAAGCTTTCTTT

v_gene: TRBV7-9
d_gene: TRBD1
abundance: NA
j_gene: TRBJ1-1
CDR3aa: CASSLLQGAHTEAFF
CDR3nt: TGTGCCAGCAGCCTTTTACAGGGGGCCCACACTGAAGCTTTCTTT

v_gene: TRBV10-2
d_gene: TRBD1
abundance: NA
j_gene: TRBJ2-6
CDR3aa: CASRLGDSSGANVLTF
CDR3nt: TGCGCCAGCCGGCTAGGGGACAGCTCTGGGGCCAACGTCCTGACTTTC

v_gene: TRBV7-2
d_gene: NA
abundance: NA
j_gene: TRBJ1-5
CDR3aa: CASSLARTDLYSNQPQHF
CDR3nt: TGTGCCAGCAGCTTAGCGCGGACAGACCTGTATAGCAATCAGCCCCAGCATTTT

v_gene: TRBV28
d_gene: NA
abundance: NA
j_gene: TRBJ2-3
CDR3aa: CASSPWSSEGTDTDTQYF
CDR3nt: TGTGCCAGCAGTCCCTGGTCGTCTGAGGGCACTGACACAGATACGCAGTATTTT

v_gene: TRBV7-9
d_gene: TRBD2
abundance: NA
j_gene: TRBJ2-2
CDR3aa: CSSSLGGSGALNTGELFF
CDR3nt: TGTTCCAGCAGCCTAGGAGGGAGCGGGGCCCTGAACACCGGGGAGCTGTTTTTT

v_gene: TRBV20-1
d_gene: NA
abundance: NA
j_gene: TRBJ1-1
CDR3aa: CRADLDTEAFF
CDR3nt: TGCAGGGCCGACTTGGACACTGAAGCTTTCTTT

v_gene: TRBV6-1
d_gene: TRBD1
abundance: NA
j_gene: TRBJ2-7
CDR3aa: CASRRTGNNYEQYF
CDR3nt: TGTGCCAGCAGGAGGACAGGGAACAACTACGAGCAGTACTTC

v_gene: TRBV2
d_gene: NA
abundance: NA
j_gene: TRBJ2-1
CDR3aa: CASSDALGVYNEQFF
CDR3nt: TGTGCCAGCAGTGATGCTCTAGGCGTCTACAATGAGCAGTTCTTC

v_gene: TRBV28
d_gene: NA
abundance: NA
j_gene: TRBJ1-2
CDR3aa: CASSSKPNYGYTF
CDR3nt: TGTGCCAGCAGTTCCAAGCCTAACTATGGCTACACCTTC

v_gene: TRBV7-9
d_gene: TRBD1
abundance: few
j_gene: TRBJ2-2
CDR3aa: CASSLTGERGNTGELFF
CDR3nt: TGTGCCAGCAGTTTAACAGGGGAACGGGGGAACACCGGGGAGCTGTTTTTT